A selection of T cell receptor beta chains follows, all from one sample in a study of T cells in Graves' hyperthyroidism and ophthalmopathy. TCRdb reprocessed the multiplex PCR reads with MiXCR, giving one entry per CDR3 protein. Of 370,000 or so distinct CDR3 sequences in the sample, more than 20% were seen once. Sequenced material: blood. These TCRs come from a man aged 45-65 years with Graves' hyperthyroidism. CDR3s include the opening cysteine and the closing phenylalanine or tryptophan. A D gene is named only where the DNA matches it firmly. Size is stated for part of the rows, as once, few or many counts, or as a class when the clone is expanded.

cdr3_length	v_call	d_call	j_call	clone_size	cdr3_aa	cdr3_nt
15	TRBV3-1	NA	TRBJ1-6	NA	CASSPTGSVDSPLHF	TGTGCCAGCAGCCCCACAGGGAGCGTGGATTCACCCCTCCACTTT
14	TRBV6-1	NA	TRBJ2-1	many	CASSEALRYSLQFF	TGTGCCAGCAGTGAAGCGCTTCGGTACTCCCTGCAGTTCTTC
14	TRBV7-6	NA	TRBJ1-1	NA	CASSSGAGYTEAFF	TGTGCCAGCAGCTCAGGGGCAGGATACACTGAAGCTTTCTTT
15	TRBV12-3/TRBV12-4	TRBD1	TRBJ2-7	few	CASSGTDRPSYEQYF	TGTGCCAGCAGTGGGACGGACAGGCCGAGCTACGAGCAGTACTTC
17	TRBV10-2	TRBD2	TRBJ2-1	NA	CASSESRGGLAGREQFF	TGCGCCAGCAGTGAATCCCGAGGGGGACTAGCGGGAAGGGAGCAGTTCTTC
15	TRBV6-1	NA	TRBJ1-5	few	CASSESLGYNQPQHF	TGTGCCAGCAGTGAAAGCCTCGGCTACAATCAGCCCCAGCATTTT
12	TRBV2	NA	TRBJ1-6	few	CASNRDNSPLHF	TGTGCCAGCAACAGGGACAATTCACCCCTCCACTTT
16	TRBV6-1	NA	TRBJ2-3	NA	CASKVNGASSTDTQYF	TGTGCCAGCAAAGTTAATGGCGCATCGAGCACAGATACGCAGTATTTT
18	TRBV2	TRBD1	TRBJ2-4	many	CASSERGQGEVAKNIQYF	TGTGCCAGCAGTGAACGGGGACAGGGGGAAGTGGCCAAAAACATTCAGTACTTC
13	TRBV11-2	TRBD1	TRBJ1-2	few	CASSLEQGVGYTF	TGTGCCAGCAGCTTAGAACAGGGGGTTGGCTACACCTTC
12	TRBV20-1	NA	TRBJ2-3	NA	CSASKDPDTQYF	TGCAGTGCTAGTAAAGATCCAGATACGCAGTATTTT
16	TRBV7-6	NA	TRBJ2-1	many	CASSLSVQSSYNEQFF	TGTGCCAGCAGCTTATCCGTTCAGAGCTCCTACAATGAGCAGTTCTTC
19	TRBV6-1	TRBD2	TRBJ2-4	NA	CASSEDGGLAEIAKNIQYF	TGTGCCAGCAGTGAAGATGGGGGACTAGCGGAGATAGCCAAAAACATTCAGTACTTC
15	TRBV18	TRBD2	TRBJ2-1	few	CASSVAGVSYNEQFF	TGTGCCAGCAGCGTAGCGGGAGTATCCTACAATGAGCAGTTCTTC
15	TRBV6-5	TRBD2	TRBJ2-7	few	CASSYVMREAYEQYF	TGTGCCAGCAGTTACGTTATGCGGGAGGCTTACGAGCAGTACTTC
17	TRBV27	NA	TRBJ2-1	many	CASSLLSLGSSYNEQFF	TGTGCCAGCAGTTTATTAAGCTTGGGCAGCTCCTACAATGAGCAGTTCTTC
15	TRBV28	TRBD2	TRBJ2-3	few	CASSQLAGAVDTQYF	TGTGCCAGCAGCCAACTAGCGGGAGCTGTAGATACGCAGTATTTT
16	TRBV7-2	TRBD2	TRBJ2-1	NA	CASSLEGTMTYNEQFF	TGTGCCAGCAGCTTAGAGGGGACTATGACCTACAATGAGCAGTTCTTC
12	TRBV2	NA	TRBJ2-4	few	CASSLGVSIQYF	TGTGCCAGCAGCCTGGGAGTGAGCATTCAGTACTTC
14	TRBV20-1	TRBD2	TRBJ2-7	NA	CSALRLAGANEQYF	TGCAGTGCTCTCAGACTAGCGGGAGCTAACGAGCAGTACTTC
14	TRBV2	NA	TRBJ1-2	many	CASSVRAKNYGYTF	TGTGCCAGCAGTGTTCGTGCGAAGAACTATGGCTACACCTTC
16	TRBV6-9	TRBD2	TRBJ2-1	few	CASSFWTSGSCRKQFF	TGTGCCAGCAGTTTTTGGACTAGCGGGAGTTGTAGGAAGCAGTTCTTC